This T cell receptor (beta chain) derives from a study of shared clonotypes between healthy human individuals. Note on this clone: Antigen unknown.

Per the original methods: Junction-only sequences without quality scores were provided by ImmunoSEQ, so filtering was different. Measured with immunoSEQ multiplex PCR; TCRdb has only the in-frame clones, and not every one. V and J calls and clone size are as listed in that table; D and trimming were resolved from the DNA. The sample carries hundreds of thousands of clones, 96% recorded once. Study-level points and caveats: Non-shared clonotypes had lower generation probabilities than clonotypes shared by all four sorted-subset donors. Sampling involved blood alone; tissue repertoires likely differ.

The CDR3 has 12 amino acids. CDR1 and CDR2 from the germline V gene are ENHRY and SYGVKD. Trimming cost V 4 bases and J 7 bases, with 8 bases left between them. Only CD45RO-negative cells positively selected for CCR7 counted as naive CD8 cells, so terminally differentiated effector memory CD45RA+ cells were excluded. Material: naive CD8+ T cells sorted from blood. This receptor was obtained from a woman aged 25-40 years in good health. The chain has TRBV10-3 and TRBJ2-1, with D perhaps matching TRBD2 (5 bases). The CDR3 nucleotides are TGTGCCATCAGTGCGGGGTTGAATGAGCAGTTCTTC. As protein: CAISAGLNEQFF.